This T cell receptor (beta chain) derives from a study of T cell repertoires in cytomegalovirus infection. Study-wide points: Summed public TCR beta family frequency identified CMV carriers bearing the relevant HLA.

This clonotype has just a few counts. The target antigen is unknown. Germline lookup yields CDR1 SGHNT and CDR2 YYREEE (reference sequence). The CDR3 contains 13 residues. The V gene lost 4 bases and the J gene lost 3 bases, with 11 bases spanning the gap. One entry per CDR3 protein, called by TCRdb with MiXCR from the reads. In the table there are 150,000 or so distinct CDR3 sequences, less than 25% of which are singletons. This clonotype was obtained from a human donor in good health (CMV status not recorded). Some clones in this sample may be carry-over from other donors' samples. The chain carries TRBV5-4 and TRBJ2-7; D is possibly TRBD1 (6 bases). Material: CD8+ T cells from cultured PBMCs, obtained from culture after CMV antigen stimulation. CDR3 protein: CASSVDRRYEQYF. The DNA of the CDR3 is TGTGCCAGCAGCGTCGACAGGCGCTACGAGCAGTACTTC.